The 24 T cell receptor beta chains below all came from one sample that was sequenced in a study of control samples from healthy donors and cancer patients. Sequencing used immunoSEQ multiplex PCR; TCRdb keeps in-frame clones, though not all of them. Among fewer than 150,000 clones listed, roughly 90% were seen once. Sequencing used blood. The receptors here all came from a woman aged 18-35 years in good health.

CDR3 amino acids: CASSPGGGELFF. The CDR3 nucleotides read TGTGCCAGCAGCCCTGGAGGGGGGGAGCTGTTTTTT. The V call is TRBV9, the J call TRBJ2-2, with a tentative D call TRBD2 (6 bases). This CDR3 has 12 residues. V was cut by 4 bases and J by 8 bases, with 9 bases left in between. The germline gives CDR1 SGDLS, CDR2 YYNGEE. Combining the CDR3 with reference TRBV9 and TRBJ2-2 gives the whole variable domain DSGVTQTPKHLITATGQRVTLRCSPRSGDLSVYWYQQSLDQGLQFLIQYYNGEERAKGNILERFSAQQFPDLHSELNLSSLELGDSALYFCASSPGGGELFFGEGSRLTVL.

The chain employs TRBV5-1 and TRBJ2-5, with D possibly being TRBD1 (5 bases). This CDR3 is built from 11 residues. In germline, CDR1 is SGHRS, CDR2 YFSETQ. The CDR3 nucleotides are TGCGCGTGCAGGGAAGAAGAGACCCAGTACTTC. Its translation: CACREEETQYF.

The chain uses TRBV2 and TRBJ2-5, with 12 bases matching TRBD2. V gave up 5 bases and J gave up 3 bases; unmatched junction bases: 4. This CDR3 contains 15 residues. The germline V gene encodes CDR1 SNHLY and CDR2 FYNNEI. CDR3 in DNA: TGTGCCAGCAGTTTGTGGACTAGCGGGAAAGAGACCCAGTACTTC. This translates into CASSLWTSGKETQYF. Filled out from reference TRBV2 and TRBJ2-5, the complete variable domain reads EPEVTQTPSHQVTQMGQEVILRCVPISNHLYFYWYRQILGQKVEFLVSFYNNEISEKSEIFDDQFSVERPDGSNFTLKIRSTKLEDSAMYFCASSLWTSGKETQYFGPGTRLLVL.

V is TRBV19 and J is TRBJ1-2; 8 bases map to TRBD1. J gave up 2 bases and V 3 bases, and 11 bases lay outside the gene matches. Germline values: CDR1 LNHDA, CDR2 SQIVND (reference sequence). The CDR3 is made up of 17 amino acids. This chain's CDR3 is CASSMGGRQGLNYGYTF. In nucleotides, the CDR3 is TGTGCCAGTAGTATGGGGGGCCGACAGGGGTTGAACTATGGCTACACCTTC.

This chain uses TRBV7-8 with TRBJ1-1; no definite D call. The V gene's germline CDR1 is SGHVS and CDR2 FQNEAQ. Trimming left V 1 base short and J 10 bases short, with 7 bases between. This CDR3 region has 11 residues. CDR3 in DNA: TGTGCCAGCAGCTTAGAAGCGGGAGCTTTCTTT. Protein sequence: CASSLEAGAFF.

As concerns this clone: The junction departs from germline at one end; a sequencing error may be responsible. The CDR3 DNA reads TGCGCCAGCAGCTTGAGTGGGCTAGCGGGGTGGCTTTTC. The encoded protein is CASSLSGLAGWLF. The rearrangement links TRBV5-1 to TRBJ2-7; 9 bases match TRBD2. Germline CDR1 and CDR2: SGHRS and YFSETQ. The CDR3 totals 13 residues.

This sequence joins TRBV29-1 and TRBJ2-3, with a possible D match to TRBD1 (6 bases). Trimming removed 4 bases from V and 2 bases from J, with 31 bases in between. CDR1 and CDR2 (germline): SQVTM, ANQGSEA. There are 20 residues in the CDR3. CDR3 in amino acids: CSVASNKVVQDSSPTDTQYF. CDR3 in DNA: TGCAGCGTTGCCTCCAACAAAGTGGTGCAGGACAGCTCCCCCACAGATACGCAGTATTTT.

V is TRBV18 and J is TRBJ1-1; D possibly corresponds to TRBD1 (5 bases). V lost 0 bases and J lost 4, with 15 bases in between. The germline gives CDR1 KGHSH, CDR2 LQKENI. CDR3 length: 16 amino acids. The CDR3 protein is CASSPPLGRGTTEAFF. DNA of the CDR3: TGTGCCAGCTCACCACCCCTCGGTCGTGGGACCACTGAAGCTTTCTTT.

In the case of this clone: The junction shows a germline mismatch at one end, possibly a read error. The chain combines TRBV7-8 with TRBJ2-5; D is ambiguous. The CDR3 extends over 12 amino acids. Germline V CDR1 and CDR2: SGHVS, FQNEAQ. CDR3 DNA: TGTGTCAGCAGCCCGTTCCAAGAGACCCAGTACTTC. It is translated as CVSSPFQETQYF.

The sample holds one count of this clone. This chain joins TRBV19 and TRBJ2-7, with TRBD1 as a possible D gene (6 bases). The CDR3 contains 15 residues. CDR1 LNHDA and CDR2 SQIVND come from the germline V gene (reference sequence). V shed 8 bases and J shed 5 bases, with 22 bases lying between them. The CDR3 protein is CASRMGARLVDEQYF. Written as DNA, the CDR3 is TGTGCCAGTCGCATGGGGGCCCGGCTAGTTGACGAGCAGTACTTC.

The rearrangement links TRBV29-1 to TRBJ2-5, with 15 bases aligning to TRBD2. Germline V CDR1 and CDR2: SQVTM, ANQGSEA. The CDR3 totals 16 residues. V lost 6 bases and J lost 5; bases outside the gene matches: 10. The CDR3 loop is CSVPTGGLAGGETQYF. The CDR3 DNA reads TGCAGCGTCCCAACGGGGGGACTAGCGGGAGGTGAGACCCAGTACTTC.

The rearrangement links TRBV28 to TRBJ1-2; TRBD1 matches at 7 bases. Germline lookup yields CDR1 MDHEN and CDR2 SYDVKM. The CDR3 sequence is 17 residues long. Trimming removed 1 base from V and 4 bases from J; junction bases left unmatched: 12. The CDR3 loop is CASSLSALQGSGYGYTF. The CDR3 DNA is TGTGCCAGCAGTTTATCCGCCCTACAGGGGTCGGGCTATGGCTACACCTTC.

The CDR3 region is CSVGGPGGDADTQYF. The DNA of the CDR3 is TGCAGCGTTGGGGGACCAGGGGGCGACGCAGATACGCAGTATTTT. This sequence joins TRBV29-1 and TRBJ2-3; 8 bases match TRBD1. The length of the CDR3 is 15 residues. The J segment lost 4 bases and the V segment lost 4 bases, leaving 10 bases of the junction unmatched. The germline gives CDR1 SQVTM, CDR2 ANQGSEA.

The rearrangement joins TRBV27 to TRBJ1-5, with D unclear. CDR3 length equals 15 residues. From germline, CDR1 is MNHEY and CDR2 SMNVEV (reference sequence). The ends were cut back, 7 bases at V and 9 bases at J, with 22 bases in the middle. The CDR3 sequence is CASNTPVEHPGPQHF. In DNA, the CDR3 is TGTGCCAGCAATACCCCCGTAGAGCATCCGGGGCCCCAGCATTTT.

This sequence joins TRBV7-6 and TRBJ2-1, with 7 bases matching TRBD1. Germline CDR1 SGHVS, CDR2 FNYEAQ. J lost 3 bases, V lost 0 bases, and 11 bases had no gene match. This CDR3 contains 18 residues. CDR3 DNA: TGTGCCAGCAGCTTAGCGCCGGGCAGGGGGAAGAACTACAATGAGCAGTTCTTC. This sequence encodes CASSLAPGRGKNYNEQFF.

The chain is built from TRBV7-6 and TRBJ2-7; 10 bases match TRBD2. Trimming took 8 bases from V and 0 from J; bases not matched to a gene: 10. The germline gives CDR1 SGHVS, CDR2 FNYEAQ. The CDR3 totals 16 residues. The CDR3 DNA follows: TGTGCCAGCGGCAAACTAGCGGGACATGGCTCCTACGAGCAGTACTTC. Protein sequence: CASGKLAGHGSYEQYF.

The chain uses TRBV6-5 and TRBJ2-1; D remains unclear. From germline, CDR1 is MNHEY and CDR2 SVGAGI. There are 15 residues in the CDR3. With 4 bases removed from V and 2 bases from J, the gap between germline ends came to 12 bases. The CDR3 region has the DNA TGTGCCAGCAGTTTGAGTTCAAGACCCTACAATGAGCAGTTCTTC. It specifies CASSLSSRPYNEQFF.

This clone was seen a single time. The chain has TRBV19 and TRBJ1-1; 7 bases line up with TRBD1. This CDR3 contains 15 residues. From germline, CDR1 is LNHDA and CDR2 SQIVND (reference sequence). Trimming cost V 6 bases and J 11 bases; bases outside gene matches: 18. In DNA form, the CDR3 reads TGTGCCAGTAGAACCCCGGCCATGGGACAGAGGTATGCTTTCTTT. Its translation: CASRTPAMGQRYAFF.

The rearrangement joins TRBV7-2 to TRBJ2-5; TRBD2 matches at 10 bases. The CDR3 is 18 amino acids. The germline gives CDR1 SGHTA, CDR2 FQGNSA. V dropped 2 bases and J dropped 5; count of bases not matched to a gene: 14. The CDR3 DNA is TGTGCCAGCAGCTTATCGGGGCGGGCTAGCGGGAGTTGGGAGACCCAGTACTTC. This encodes CASSLSGRASGSWETQYF.

This chain connects TRBV19 to TRBJ2-5; TRBD1 matches at 9 bases. The V and J ends lost 5 bases and 4 bases, in that order; junction bases with no gene match: 11. The CDR3 is made up of 16 amino acids. Looked up from germline, CDR1 is LNHDA and CDR2 is SQIVND (reference sequence). CDR3 DNA: TGTGCCAGTAGTGGCCGATGGGACAGGGTAAGAGAGACCCAGTACTTC. Its protein product is CASSGRWDRVRETQYF.

The chain uses TRBV19 and TRBJ1-4, with D tentatively TRBD1 (5 bases). Trimming pared 3 bases from V and 5 bases from J, leaving 10 bases between. The CDR3 consists of 14 residues. CDR1 is LNHDA and CDR2 is SQIVND in the germline V gene (reference sequence). CDR3 nucleotide sequence: TGTGCCAGTAGTATCGGGGCCCCGAATGAAAAACTGTTTTTT. Translated: CASSIGAPNEKLFF.

The chain is built from TRBV3-1 (or the pseudogene TRBV3-2) and TRBJ2-7, with 7 bases that match TRBD2. Germline trimming cut 1 base from V and 4 bases from J; bases unmatched to any gene: 7. This CDR3 has 15 amino acids. Germline lookup yields CDR1 LGHDT and CDR2 YNNKEL (reference sequence). The DNA of the CDR3 is TGTGCCAGCAGCCAAGCGGCGGGAGTTGGGTACGAGCAGTACTTC. Translation: CASSQAAGVGYEQYF.

The J gene is TRBJ1-5, the V gene TRBV30; D is uncertain. The germline V gene has CDR1 GTSNPN and CDR2 SVGIG (reference sequence). The CDR3 is 15 amino acids. The V and J ends lost 1 base and 3 bases respectively, with 13 bases between them. CDR3 bases: TGTGCCTGGAGTGAGGTTAGTAGAGCCAATCAGCCCCAGCATTTT. This encodes CAWSEVSRANQPQHF.

This clone was found a few times. The V call is TRBV4-1, the J call TRBJ1-1, with a tentative D call TRBD1 (6 bases). The germline gives CDR1 MGHRA, CDR2 YSYEKL. This CDR3 spans 15 amino acids. V was clipped by 1 base and J by 0 bases, with 9 bases between them. The CDR3 region has the DNA TGCGCCAGCAGCCAAGTCGACAGGATGAACACTGAAGCTTTCTTT. Translation: CASSQVDRMNTEAFF.